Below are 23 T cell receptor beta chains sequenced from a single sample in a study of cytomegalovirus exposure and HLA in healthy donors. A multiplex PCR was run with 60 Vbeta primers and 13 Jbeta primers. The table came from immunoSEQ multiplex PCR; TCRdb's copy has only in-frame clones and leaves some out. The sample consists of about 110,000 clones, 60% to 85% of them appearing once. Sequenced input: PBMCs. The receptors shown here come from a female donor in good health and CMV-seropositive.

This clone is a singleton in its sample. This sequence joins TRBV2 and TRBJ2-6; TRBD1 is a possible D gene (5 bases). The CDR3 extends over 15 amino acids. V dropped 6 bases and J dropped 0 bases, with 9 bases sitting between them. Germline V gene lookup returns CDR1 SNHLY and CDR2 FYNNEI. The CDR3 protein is CASRQGRSGANVLTF. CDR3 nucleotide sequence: TGTGCCAGCAGGCAGGGCCGCTCTGGGGCCAACGTCCTGACTTTC. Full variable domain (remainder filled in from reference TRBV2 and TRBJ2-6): EPEVTQTPSHQVTQMGQEVILRCVPISNHLYFYWYRQILGQKVEFLVSFYNNEISEKSEIFDDQFSVERPDGSNFTLKIRSTKLEDSAMYFCASRQGRSGANVLTFGAGSRLTVL.

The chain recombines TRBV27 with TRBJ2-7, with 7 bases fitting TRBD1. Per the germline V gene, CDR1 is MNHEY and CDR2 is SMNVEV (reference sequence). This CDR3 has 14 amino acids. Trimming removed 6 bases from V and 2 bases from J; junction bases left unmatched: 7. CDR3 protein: CASSRTGQPYEQYF. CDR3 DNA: TGTGCCAGCAGCCGGACGGGACAGCCCTACGAGCAGTACTTC.

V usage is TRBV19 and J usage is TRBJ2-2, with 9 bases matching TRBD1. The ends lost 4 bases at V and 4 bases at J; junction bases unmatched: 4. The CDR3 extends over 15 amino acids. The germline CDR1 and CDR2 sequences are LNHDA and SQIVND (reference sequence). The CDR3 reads CASSTGTGSTGELFF. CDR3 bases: TGTGCCAGTAGTACCGGGACAGGGTCCACCGGGGAGCTGTTTTTT.

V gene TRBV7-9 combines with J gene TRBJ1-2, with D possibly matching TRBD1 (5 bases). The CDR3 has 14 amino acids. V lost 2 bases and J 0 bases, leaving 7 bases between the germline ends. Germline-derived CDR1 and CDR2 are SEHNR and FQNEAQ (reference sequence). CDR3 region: CASSLTGANYGYTF. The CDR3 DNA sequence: TGTGCCAGCAGCTTAACAGGAGCTAACTATGGCTACACCTTC. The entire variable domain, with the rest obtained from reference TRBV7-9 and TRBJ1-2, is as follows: DTGVSQNPRHKITKRGQNVTFRCDPISEHNRLYWYRQTLGQGPEFLTYFQNEAQLEKSRLLSDRFSAERPKGSFSTLEIQRTEQGDSAMYLCASSLTGANYGYTFGSGTRLTVV.

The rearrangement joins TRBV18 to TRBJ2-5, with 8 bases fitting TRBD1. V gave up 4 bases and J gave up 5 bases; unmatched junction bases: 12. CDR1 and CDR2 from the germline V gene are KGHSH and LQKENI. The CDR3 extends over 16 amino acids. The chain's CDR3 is CASSRNTDRGGETQYF. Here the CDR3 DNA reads TGTGCCAGCTCACGCAACACTGACAGGGGTGGGGAGACCCAGTACTTC.

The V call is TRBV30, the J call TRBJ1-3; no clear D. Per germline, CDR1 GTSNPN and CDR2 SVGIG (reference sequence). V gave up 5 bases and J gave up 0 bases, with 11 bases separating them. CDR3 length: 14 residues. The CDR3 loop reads CAWGNGLSGNTIYF. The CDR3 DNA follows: TGTGCCTGGGGAAACGGACTCTCTGGAAACACCATATATTTT.

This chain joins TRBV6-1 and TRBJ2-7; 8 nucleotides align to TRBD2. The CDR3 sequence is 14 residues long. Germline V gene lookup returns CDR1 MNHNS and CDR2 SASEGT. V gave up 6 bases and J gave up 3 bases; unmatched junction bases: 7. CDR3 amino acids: CASRGGGTGYEQYF. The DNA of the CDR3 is TGTGCCAGCAGGGGCGGGGGGACGGGCTACGAGCAGTACTTC.

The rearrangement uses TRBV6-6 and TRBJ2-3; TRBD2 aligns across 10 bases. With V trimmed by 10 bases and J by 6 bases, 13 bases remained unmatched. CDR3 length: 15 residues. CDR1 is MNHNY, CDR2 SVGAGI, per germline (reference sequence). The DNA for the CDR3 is TGTGCCACGACAAGCGGGAGGGTTAATCCGGATACGCAGTATTTT. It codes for CATTSGRVNPDTQYF.

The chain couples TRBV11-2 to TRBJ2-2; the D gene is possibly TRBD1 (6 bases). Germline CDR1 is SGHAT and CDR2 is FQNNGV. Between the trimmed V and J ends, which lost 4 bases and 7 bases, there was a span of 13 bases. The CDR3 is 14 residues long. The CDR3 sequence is CASSSGDTSGELFF. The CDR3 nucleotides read TGTGCCAGCAGCTCCGGGGACACCAGCGGGGAGCTGTTTTTT.

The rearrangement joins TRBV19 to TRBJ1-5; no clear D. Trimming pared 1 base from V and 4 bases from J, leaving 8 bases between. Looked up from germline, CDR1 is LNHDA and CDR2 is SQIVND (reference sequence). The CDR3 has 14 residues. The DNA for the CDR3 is TGTGCCAGTAGTATAGGTGGGCGTAATCAGCCCCAGCATTTT. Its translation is CASSIGGRNQPQHF.

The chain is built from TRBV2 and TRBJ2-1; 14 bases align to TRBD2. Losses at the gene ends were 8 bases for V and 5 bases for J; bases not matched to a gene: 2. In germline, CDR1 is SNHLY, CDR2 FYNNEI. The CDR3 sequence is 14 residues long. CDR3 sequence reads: CASAGLAGDNEQFF. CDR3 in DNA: TGTGCCAGCGCGGGACTAGCGGGAGACAATGAGCAGTTCTTC. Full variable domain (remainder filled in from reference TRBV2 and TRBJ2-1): EPEVTQTPSHQVTQMGQEVILRCVPISNHLYFYWYRQILGQKVEFLVSFYNNEISEKSEIFDDQFSVERPDGSNFTLKIRSTKLEDSAMYFCASAGLAGDNEQFFGPGTRLTVL.

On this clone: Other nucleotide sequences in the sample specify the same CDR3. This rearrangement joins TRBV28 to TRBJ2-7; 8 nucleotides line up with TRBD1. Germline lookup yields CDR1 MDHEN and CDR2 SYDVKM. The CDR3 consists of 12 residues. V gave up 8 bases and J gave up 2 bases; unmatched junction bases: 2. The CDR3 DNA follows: TGTGCCAGCCGACAGGGGCCCTACGAGCAGTACTTC. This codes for CASRQGPYEQYF.

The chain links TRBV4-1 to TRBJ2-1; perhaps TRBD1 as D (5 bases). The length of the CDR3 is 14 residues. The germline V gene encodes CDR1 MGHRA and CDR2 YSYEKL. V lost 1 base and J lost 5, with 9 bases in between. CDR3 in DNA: TGCGCCAGCAGCCAAGGGACACCGAACAATGAGCAGTTCTTC. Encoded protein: CASSQGTPNNEQFF.

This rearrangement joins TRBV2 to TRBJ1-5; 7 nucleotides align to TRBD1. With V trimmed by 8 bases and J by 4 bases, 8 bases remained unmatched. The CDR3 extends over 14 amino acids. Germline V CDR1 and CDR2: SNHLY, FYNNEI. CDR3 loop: CASSGTAINQPQHF. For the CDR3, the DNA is TGTGCCAGCTCTGGGACAGCCATTAATCAGCCCCAGCATTTT.

The chain's CDR3 is CASSPRTGDSSYNEQFF. Here the CDR3 DNA reads TGTGCCAGCAGCCCGAGGACGGGGGATAGCTCCTACAATGAGCAGTTCTTC. The J gene is TRBJ2-1, the V gene TRBV7-2; TRBD2 is a possible D gene (6 bases). This CDR3 has 17 residues. The V gene's germline CDR1 is SGHTA and CDR2 FQGNSA. Trimming cost V 5 bases and J 0 bases, with 17 bases left between them.

CDR3: CASSEEGSGANVLTF. CDR3 sequence (DNA): TGTGCCAGCAGTGAGGAGGGCTCTGGGGCCAACGTCCTGACTTTC. The chain has TRBV6-4 and TRBJ2-6; a weak D match, TRBD2 (6 bases). CDR1 is MRHNA, CDR2 SNTAGT, per germline. This CDR3 comprises 15 residues. The germline V and J ends were trimmed by 3 bases and 0 bases, with 6 bases remaining between them.

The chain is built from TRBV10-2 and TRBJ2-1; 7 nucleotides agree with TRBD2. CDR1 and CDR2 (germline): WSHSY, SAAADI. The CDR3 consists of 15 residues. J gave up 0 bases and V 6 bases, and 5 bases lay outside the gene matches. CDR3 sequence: CASRSSGYSYNEQFF. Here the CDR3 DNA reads TGCGCCAGCAGGTCTAGCGGTTACTCCTACAATGAGCAGTTCTTC.

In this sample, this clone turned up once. CDR3 nucleotides: TGCGCCAGCAGCCAAGATCGATTCCAGGAATTCTCTGGGGCCAACGTCCTGACTTTC. The encoded protein is CASSQDRFQEFSGANVLTF. V is TRBV4-3 and J is TRBJ2-6; the D is unclear. There are 19 residues in the CDR3. CDR1 is LGHNA, CDR2 YSLEER, per germline. Trimming left V 0 bases short and J 0 bases short, with 15 bases between.

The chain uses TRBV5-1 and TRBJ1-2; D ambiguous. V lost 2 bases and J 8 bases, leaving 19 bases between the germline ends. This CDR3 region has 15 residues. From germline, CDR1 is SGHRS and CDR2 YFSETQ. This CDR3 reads CASSFDGQNSIGYTF. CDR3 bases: TGCGCCAGCAGCTTTGACGGCCAAAACAGTATCGGCTACACCTTC. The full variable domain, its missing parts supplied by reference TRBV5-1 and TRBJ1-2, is KAGVTQTPRYLIKTRGQQVTLSCSPISGHRSVSWYQQTPGQGLQFLFEYFSETQRNKGNFPGRFSGRQFSNSRSEMNVSTLELGDSALYLCASSFDGQNSIGYTFGSGTRLTVV.

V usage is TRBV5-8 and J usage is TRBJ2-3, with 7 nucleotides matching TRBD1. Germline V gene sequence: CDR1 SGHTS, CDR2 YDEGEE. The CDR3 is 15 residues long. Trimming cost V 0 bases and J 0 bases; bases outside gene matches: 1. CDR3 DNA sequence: TGTGCCAGCAGCTTGGAGGGGGCCAGCACAGATACGCAGTATTTT. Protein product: CASSLEGASTDTQYF.

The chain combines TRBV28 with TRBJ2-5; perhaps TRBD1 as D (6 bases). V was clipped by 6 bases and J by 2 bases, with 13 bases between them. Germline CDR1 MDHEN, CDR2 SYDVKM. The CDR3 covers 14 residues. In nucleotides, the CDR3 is TGTGCCAGCAGCCAGAACAGGGTACAAGAGACCCAGTACTTC. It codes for CASSQNRVQETQYF.

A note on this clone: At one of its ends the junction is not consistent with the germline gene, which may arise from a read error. CDR3 region: CASSLGDSSHEQYF. The CDR3 DNA sequence: TGCGCCAGCAGCTTGGGGGACAGCTCCCACGAGCAGTACTTC. This rearrangement joins TRBV5-1 to TRBJ2-7, with 7 bases identical to TRBD1. The V gene's germline CDR1 is SGHRS and CDR2 YFSETQ. The CDR3 is made up of 14 amino acids.

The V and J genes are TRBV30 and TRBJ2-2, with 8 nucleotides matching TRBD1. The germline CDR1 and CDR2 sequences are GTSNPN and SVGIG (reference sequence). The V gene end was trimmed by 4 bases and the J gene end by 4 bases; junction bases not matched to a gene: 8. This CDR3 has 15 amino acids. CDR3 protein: CAWNFGRGPTGELFF. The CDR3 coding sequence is TGTGCCTGGAATTTCGGCAGGGGGCCCACCGGGGAGCTGTTTTTT.